This TCR beta chain was sequenced during a study of shared clonotypes between healthy human individuals. This clone was detected only a few times. Its target is unknown. This CDR3 is also generated by other DNA sequences in the sample. Here immunoSEQ multiplex PCR was the method, and the copy in TCRdb shows in-frame clones only, minus some. The sample consists of 2 million to 2.5 million clones, approximately 94% of them appearing once. There are 13 residues in the CDR3. Trimming left V 0 bases short and J 8 bases short, with 8 bases between. Germline V lookup: CDR1 ENHRY, CDR2 SYGVKD. Study-wide findings and caveats: Memory subsets had estimated richness that was generally smaller than that of naive subsets.

Within Nashville, Tennessee resided all donors, each a Caucasian adult. Sequenced sample: naive CD4+ T cells sorted from blood. Regarding subset: CD45RA+ positively selected. The J gene is TRBJ1-5, the V gene TRBV10-3, with D unresolved. The clonotype comes from a man aged 18 to 29 in good health. The CDR3 protein is CAISESSREPQHF. The CDR3 coding sequence is TGTGCCATCAGTGAGTCCTCTCGGGAGCCCCAGCATTTT.